The text below deals with one TCR beta chain. The data were produced by immunoSEQ multiplex PCR, yet TCRdb's version contains in-frame clones alone and is incomplete. The data hold fewer than 15,000 clones, with more than 65% observed a single time. CDR3 length equals 13 residues. V was pared by 0 bases and J by 9 bases, with 9 bases between. Germline values: CDR1 LNHNV, CDR2 YYDKDF (reference sequence). The sample is drawn from a study of ipilimumab plus nivolumab after autologous stem cell transplantation. Checkpoint therapy with ipilimumab 1 mg/kg began 14 to 28 days after transplant. The receptor was derived from a male donor with multiple myeloma. Sequenced here: PBMCs, sampled in a trial of ipilimumab plus nivolumab as post-transplant consolidation. V and J are TRBV15 and TRBJ2-1; D unclear. The DNA for the CDR3 is TGTGCCACCAGCAGAGATCCGGCAGGTGAGCAGTTCTTC. It encodes CATSRDPAGEQFF.